This entry lists 19 T cell receptor beta chains sequenced from one sample in a study of blood T cell repertoires in COVID-19. Sequencing used immunoSEQ multiplex PCR; TCRdb keeps in-frame clones, though not all of them. The repertoire holds 95,000 to 100,000 clones, with approximately 85% as singletons. Sequenced: peripheral blood. The receptor set was obtained from a woman older than 75 with active or convalescent COVID-19.

V is TRBV2 and J is TRBJ1-2; weak D call: TRBD1 (6 bases). The CDR3 is 13 amino acids. V shed 11 bases and J shed 6 bases, with 19 bases lying between them. Germline V lookup: CDR1 SNHLY, CDR2 FYNNEI. The DNA for the CDR3 is TGTGCCGGACGGGTGGGGGCTAGTGATGGCTACACCTTC. Encoded protein: CAGRVGASDGYTF.

This chain links TRBV5-1 with TRBJ2-7, with TRBD2 matching 13 bases. This CDR3 is built from 17 residues. Germline V gene lookup returns CDR1 SGHRS and CDR2 YFSETQ. Germline trimming cut 4 bases from V and 3 bases from J; bases unmatched to any gene: 10. The CDR3: CASSTGTSGVAIYEQYF. In DNA form, the CDR3 reads TGCGCCAGCAGCACCGGGACTAGCGGGGTGGCTATCTACGAGCAGTACTTC.

This clone was recorded a few times. V and J are TRBV19 and TRBJ2-6; TRBD1 matches at 9 bases. The CDR3 contains 17 residues. The germline gives CDR1 LNHDA, CDR2 SQIVND (reference sequence). V lost 6 bases to trimming and J lost 2 bases; unmatched junction nucleotides: 8. The CDR3 DNA is TGTGCCAGTAGGGGGGACAGGGAAAGGACTGGGGCCAACGTCCTGACTTTC. It specifies CASRGDRERTGANVLTF.

The CDR3 bases are TGTGCCAGCTCACCACGGGAGCGGAGCTCCTACAATGAGCAGTTCTTC. Residues: CASSPRERSSYNEQFF. The genes are TRBV18 and TRBJ2-1; the D gene is possibly TRBD2 (5 bases). Trimming left V 1 base short and J 0 bases short, with 10 bases between. The CDR3 contains 16 residues. CDR1 and CDR2 from the germline V gene are KGHSH and LQKENI.

This clone is a singleton in its sample. An end of the junction differs from the germline gene, which may be a read error. This rearrangement joins TRBV5-1 to TRBJ1-4; 8 positions match TRBD1. The CDR3 contains 15 residues. Germline V gene data show CDR1 as SGHRS and CDR2 as YFSETQ. The CDR3 DNA reads TGTGCCAGCAGGGCCACAGGGGGGACTAATGAAAAACTGTTTTTT. It yields the protein CASRATGGTNEKLFF.

This chain uses TRBV6-2 or TRBV6-3 with TRBJ2-3; TRBD2 matches 8 bases. The CDR3 runs 15 residues. Unmatched junction bases numbered 5, after V lost 5 bases and J lost 1 base. CDR1 MNHEY and CDR2 SVGEGT come from the germline V gene. This CDR3 is CASSPTSGGTDTQYF. The DNA for the CDR3 is TGTGCCAGCAGTCCAACTAGCGGAGGCACAGATACGCAGTATTTT.

The rearrangement links TRBV2 to TRBJ1-4, with 7 nucleotides matching TRBD1. CDR1 SNHLY and CDR2 FYNNEI come from the germline V gene. Germline trimming cut 7 bases from V and 2 bases from J; bases unmatched to any gene: 10. The CDR3 has 16 residues. CDR3 sequence: CASTLDRRPTNEKLFF. The CDR3 nucleotides are TGTGCCAGCACCTTGGACAGGCGTCCCACTAATGAAAAACTGTTTTTT.

This clone was found once. The gene calls are TRBV3-1 (or the pseudogene TRBV3-2) and TRBJ2-7, with D uncertain. Per the germline V gene, CDR1 is LGHDT and CDR2 is YNNKEL (reference sequence). The CDR3 sequence is 15 residues long. V was shortened by 1 base and J by 2 bases, with 12 bases between the two germline ends. The CDR3 is CASSQGWALPYEQYF. CDR3 DNA sequence: TGTGCCAGCAGCCAAGGGTGGGCGCTTCCCTACGAGCAGTACTTC.

The V and J genes are TRBV2 and TRBJ1-2; the match to TRBD1 covers 9 bases. This CDR3 spans 15 amino acids. Germline assignment: CDR1 SNHLY and CDR2 FYNNEI. Losses at the gene ends were 6 bases for V and 4 bases for J; bases not matched to a gene: 9. The CDR3 coding sequence is TGTGCCAGCAGCTCTGACAGGGGGGCCGTCTATGGCTACACCTTC. This translates into CASSSDRGAVYGYTF.

The V and J genes are TRBV3-1 (or the pseudogene TRBV3-2) and TRBJ1-2; 10 nucleotides align to TRBD1. The CDR3 has 15 residues. The germline gives CDR1 LGHDT, CDR2 YNNKEL (reference sequence). V gave up 2 bases and J gave up 7 bases; unmatched junction bases: 7. CDR3 nucleotides: TGTGCCAGCAGCCAACTGGGACAGGGGTCCTCTGGCTACACCTTC. It specifies CASSQLGQGSSGYTF.

This chain joins TRBV7-9 and TRBJ2-5; perhaps TRBD1 as D (6 bases). V was cut by 1 base and J by 5 bases, with 17 bases left in between. CDR1 is SEHNR and CDR2 is FQNEAQ in the germline V gene (reference sequence). The CDR3 contains 16 residues. Written as DNA, the CDR3 is TGTGCCAGCAGCTTAGGCAGAACAGGGCAAGGGGAGACCCAGTACTTC. This sequence encodes CASSLGRTGQGETQYF.

Only a few counts were recorded for this clone. The rearrangement uses TRBV6-6 and TRBJ1-1; TRBD1 matches at 7 bases. This CDR3 has 14 residues. V shed 6 bases and J 1 base; nucleotides not matched to a gene: 5. Germline V gene lookup returns CDR1 MNHNY and CDR2 SVGAGI (reference sequence). The CDR3 nucleotides are TGTGCCAGCAGACCGGGACAGCAGAACACTGAAGCTTTCTTT. Protein: CASRPGQQNTEAFF.

This chain uses TRBV2 with TRBJ2-2, with 7 bases aligning to TRBD1. The CDR3 sequence is 12 residues long. Per the germline V gene, CDR1 is SNHLY and CDR2 is FYNNEI. J gave up 6 bases and V 9 bases, and 4 bases lay outside the gene matches. Written as DNA, the CDR3 is TGTGCCAGGAGTACAGGGGCCGGGGAGCTGTTTTTT. It yields the protein CARSTGAGELFF.

V gene TRBV7-2 combines with J gene TRBJ2-2; the match to TRBD1 covers 9 bases. This CDR3 comprises 17 residues. CDR1 is SGHTA and CDR2 is FQGNSA in the germline V gene. V lost 4 bases, J lost 2 bases, and 8 bases stayed unmatched. CDR3 nucleotide sequence: TGTGCCAGCAGCTCCCCTCCGGGACAGGGAAACACCGGGGAGCTGTTTTTT. Protein sequence: CASSSPPGQGNTGELFF.

V usage is TRBV14 and J usage is TRBJ2-7; 7 positions agree with TRBD2. The CDR3 runs to 13 residues. Trimming cost V 0 bases and J 8 bases; bases outside gene matches: 4. Looked up from germline, CDR1 is SGHDN and CDR2 is FVKESK. CDR3 sequence reads: CASSQDTGLKQYF. In DNA form, the CDR3 reads TGTGCCAGCAGCCAAGATACGGGACTAAAGCAGTACTTC.

The J gene is TRBJ1-1, the V gene TRBV7-2; D is unclear. The V end was cut by 6 bases, the J end by 0 bases, with 14 bases between. The germline CDR1 and CDR2 sequences are SGHTA and FQGNSA. The CDR3 is 15 amino acids. The DNA for the CDR3 is TGTGCCAGCAGGGAAAAGCGGCAGATGAACACTGAAGCTTTCTTT. Translating it yields CASREKRQMNTEAFF.

J is TRBJ1-3 and V is TRBV28; no clear D gene. CDR3 length equals 14 residues. The V gene lost 4 bases and the J gene lost 4 bases, with 11 bases spanning the gap. Germline V gives CDR1 MDHEN, CDR2 SYDVKM. CDR3 in amino acids: CASSYQDFGNTIYF. CDR3 nucleotide sequence: TGTGCCAGCAGTTACCAGGATTTCGGAAACACCATATATTTT.

This clone has a handful of counts. An end of the junction does not agree with germline; a read error may underlie this. J is TRBJ2-7 and V is TRBV5-1, with TRBD2 identical over 7 bases. The CDR3 totals 15 residues. Germline V gives CDR1 SGHRS, CDR2 YFSETQ. CDR3 sequence reads: CASSWGGSGAYEQYF. CDR3 bases: TGTGCCAGCAGCTGGGGAGGCAGCGGGGCCTACGAGCAGTACTTC.

The chain is built from TRBV5-1 and TRBJ2-1; a possible D gene is TRBD1 (5 bases). V lost 3 bases and J lost 1, with 8 bases in between. This CDR3 has 14 amino acids. The V gene's germline CDR1 is SGHRS and CDR2 YFSETQ. The CDR3 sequence: CASSSRGSYNEQFF. CDR3 nucleotide sequence: TGCGCCAGCAGCTCTAGGGGTTCCTACAATGAGCAGTTCTTC.